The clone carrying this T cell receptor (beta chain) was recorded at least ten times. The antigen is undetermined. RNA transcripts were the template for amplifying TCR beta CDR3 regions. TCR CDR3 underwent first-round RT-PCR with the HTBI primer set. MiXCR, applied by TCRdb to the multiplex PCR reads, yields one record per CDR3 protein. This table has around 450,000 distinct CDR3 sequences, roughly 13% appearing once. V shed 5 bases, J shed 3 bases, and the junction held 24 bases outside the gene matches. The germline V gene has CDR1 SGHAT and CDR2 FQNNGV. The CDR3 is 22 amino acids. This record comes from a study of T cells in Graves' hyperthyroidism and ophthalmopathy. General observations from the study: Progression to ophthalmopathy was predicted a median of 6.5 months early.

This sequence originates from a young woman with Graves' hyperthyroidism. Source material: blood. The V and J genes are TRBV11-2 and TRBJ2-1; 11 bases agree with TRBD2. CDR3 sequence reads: CASSGGRRTSGRGGVNYNEQFF. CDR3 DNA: TGTGCCAGCAGCGGTGGTAGGAGAACTAGCGGGAGAGGGGGGGTGAACTACAATGAGCAGTTCTTC.